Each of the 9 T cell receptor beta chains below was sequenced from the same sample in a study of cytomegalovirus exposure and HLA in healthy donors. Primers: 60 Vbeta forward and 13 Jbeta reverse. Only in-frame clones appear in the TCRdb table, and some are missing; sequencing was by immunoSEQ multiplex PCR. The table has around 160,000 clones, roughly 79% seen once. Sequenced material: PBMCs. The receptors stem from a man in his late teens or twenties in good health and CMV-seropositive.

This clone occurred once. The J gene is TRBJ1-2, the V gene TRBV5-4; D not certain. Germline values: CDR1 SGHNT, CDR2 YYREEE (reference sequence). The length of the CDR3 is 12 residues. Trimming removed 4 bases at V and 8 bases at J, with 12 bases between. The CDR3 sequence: CASSPTLEGYTF. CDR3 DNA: TGTGCCAGCAGCCCAACGCTTGAGGGCTACACCTTC.

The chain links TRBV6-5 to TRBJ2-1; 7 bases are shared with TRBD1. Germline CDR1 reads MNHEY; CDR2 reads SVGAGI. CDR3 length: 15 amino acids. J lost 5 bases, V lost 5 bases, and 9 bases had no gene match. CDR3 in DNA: TGTGCCAGCAGTCCCGCCAGGGGGATCCACAATGAGCAGTTCTTC. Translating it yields CASSPARGIHNEQFF.

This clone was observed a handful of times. In DNA, the CDR3 is TGTGCCAGCAGCCCCCCACCGGGAGCCTACCTCGAGCAGTACTTC. This gives the protein CASSPPPGAYLEQYF. The V and J genes are TRBV5-4 and TRBJ2-7, with TRBD2 as a possible D gene (6 bases). The ends were cut back, 4 bases at V and 6 bases at J, with 20 bases in the middle. This CDR3 spans 15 amino acids. In germline, CDR1 is SGHNT, CDR2 YYREEE (reference sequence).

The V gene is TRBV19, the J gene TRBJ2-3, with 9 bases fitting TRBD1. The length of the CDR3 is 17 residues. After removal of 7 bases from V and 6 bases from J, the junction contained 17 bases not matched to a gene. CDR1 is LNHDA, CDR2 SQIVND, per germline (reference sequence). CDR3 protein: CASNPYNQQGAGDTQYF. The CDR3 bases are TGTGCCAGTAATCCCTATAACCAACAGGGGGCTGGGGATACGCAGTATTTT.

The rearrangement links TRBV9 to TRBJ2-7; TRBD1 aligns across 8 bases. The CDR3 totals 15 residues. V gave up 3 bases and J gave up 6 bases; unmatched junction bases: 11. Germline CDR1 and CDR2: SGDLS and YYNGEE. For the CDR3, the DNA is TGTGCCAGCAGCGGCCGGGACAGGTTAGGTGTCGAGCAGTACTTC. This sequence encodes CASSGRDRLGVEQYF.

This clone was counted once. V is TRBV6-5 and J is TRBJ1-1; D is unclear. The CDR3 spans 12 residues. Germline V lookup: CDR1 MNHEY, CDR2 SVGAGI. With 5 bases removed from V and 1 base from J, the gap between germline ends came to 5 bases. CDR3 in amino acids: CASSSPNTEAFF. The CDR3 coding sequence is TGTGCCAGCAGTAGCCCGAACACTGAAGCTTTCTTT.

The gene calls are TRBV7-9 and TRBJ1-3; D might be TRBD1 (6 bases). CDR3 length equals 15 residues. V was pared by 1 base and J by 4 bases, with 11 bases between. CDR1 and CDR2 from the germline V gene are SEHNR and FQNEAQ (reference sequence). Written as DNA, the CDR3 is TGTGCCAGCAGCTTAGGGGGGCTCTCAGGAAACACCATATATTTT. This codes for CASSLGGLSGNTIYF.

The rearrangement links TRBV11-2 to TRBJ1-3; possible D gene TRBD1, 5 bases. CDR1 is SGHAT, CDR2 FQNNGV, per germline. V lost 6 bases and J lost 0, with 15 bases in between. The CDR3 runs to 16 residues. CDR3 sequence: CASSLISTVSGNTIYF. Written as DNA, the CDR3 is TGTGCCAGCAGTTTAATATCGACAGTCTCTGGAAACACCATATATTTT.

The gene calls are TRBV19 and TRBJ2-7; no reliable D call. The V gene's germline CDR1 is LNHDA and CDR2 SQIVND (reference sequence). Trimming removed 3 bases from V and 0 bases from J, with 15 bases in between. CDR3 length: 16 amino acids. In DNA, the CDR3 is TGTGCCAGTAGTATCTGTATTAATATCAGCTCCTACGAGCAGTACTTC. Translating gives CASSICINISSYEQYF.